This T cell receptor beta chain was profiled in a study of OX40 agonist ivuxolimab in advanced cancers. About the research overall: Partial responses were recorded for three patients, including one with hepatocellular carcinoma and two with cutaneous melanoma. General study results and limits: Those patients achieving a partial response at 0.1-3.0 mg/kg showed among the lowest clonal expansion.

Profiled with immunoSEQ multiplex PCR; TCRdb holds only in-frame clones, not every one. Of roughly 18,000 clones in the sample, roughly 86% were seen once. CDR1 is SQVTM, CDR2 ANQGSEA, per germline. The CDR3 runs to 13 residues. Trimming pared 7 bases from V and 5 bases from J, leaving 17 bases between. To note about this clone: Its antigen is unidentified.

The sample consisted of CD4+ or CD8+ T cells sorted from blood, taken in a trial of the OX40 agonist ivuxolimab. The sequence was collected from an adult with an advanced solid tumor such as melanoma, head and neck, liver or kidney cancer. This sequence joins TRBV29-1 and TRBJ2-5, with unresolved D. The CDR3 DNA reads TGCAGCGGTGATAGGATTTTGAGGGAGACCCAGTACTTC. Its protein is CSGDRILRETQYF.